This T cell receptor (beta chain) was identified in a study of post-analysis software for immune sequencing data (dated by TCRdb to 2013 to 2016). With regard to the full study: Recorded disease courses included relapsing-remitting, secondary progressive and progressive-relapsing multiple sclerosis, with some patients lacking subtype annotation. The patient repertoires were set against 10 or so previously published healthy control repertoires from donors whose ages ranged from roughly 6 to 27 years. A subset of samples was prepared in parallel using single-end sample barcoding, then pooled and co-amplified after Illumina adapter ligation. What the research found in general, with its limitations: Multiple sclerosis patients had significantly lower normalized Chao1 diversity than controls, a result that suggests substantial peripheral T-cell clonal expansion. Four to six TRBV segments, including TRBV5-6, TRBV5-1 and TRBV20-1, were significantly more frequent in patients than controls. When samples were clustered directly using the F measure, samples prepared in the same batch co-clustered strongly, which prompted a batch-effect correction. The multiple sclerosis patient group was slightly younger than the control group.

The library was produced with PCR. The run used an Illumina HiSeq 2500. To reduce PCR and sequencing biases, unique molecular identifiers were incorporated into the TCR beta cDNA libraries. Per 1 to 10 million input T cells, roughly 0.5 million cDNA molecules were obtained, such that each molecule approximated one T cell. The patient libraries were prepared and sequenced using the same protocol as the earlier healthy control dataset. Within a given batch, samples were prepared together, multiplexed and sequenced on the same HiSeq lane. As for how the authors treated the data: Raw barcoded reads were processed with MIGEC, and single-read molecular identifier groups were discarded before consensus assembly and CDR3 extraction. VDJtools was used for post-analysis of the clonotype tables, and diversity was normalized by down-sampling every dataset to the size of the smallest sample. In repertoire overlap clustering, CDR3 amino acid sequences, but not nucleotide sequences, were matched to correct batch-related cross-sample contamination. TCRdb trimmed the raw reads at Q25, called clones with MiXCR and kept productive beta chains. Each CDR3 protein gets just one entry, which takes the most common genes and DNA from the rows behind it. TCRdb, not the original authors, processed these V and J calls. For this sample the table gives 600,000 to 750,000 distinct CDR3 sequences, of which 55% to 70% were detected only once. The ten most abundant clones make up around 11% of the sample.

As to this clonotype: The antigen this receptor binds is unknown. No base quality values were provided; no much bigger clone lies one nucleotide off.

The germline V gene gives CDR1 as SQVTM and CDR2 as ANQGSEA. V is cut back by 5 bases and J by 7 bases, with 11 bases in the junction unmatched. The CDR3 numbers 14 residues from cysteine through phenylalanine. Of all the DNA, just the CDR3 is kept, 42 bases in frame from base 1. TCR beta repertoires were profiled from peripheral blood of 13 young patients with multiple sclerosis to demonstrate the VDJtools post-analysis software. The multiple sclerosis patients were children and adolescents ranging in age from about 6 to 17 years. This sequence was found in a girl aged 2 to 9 with multiple sclerosis. The source material was blood. The chain is assembled from TRBV29-1 and TRBJ2-1, and TRBD1 matches 7 of the central bases. The CDR3 sequence is CSVCWGTVGNEQFF. In nucleotides, the sequence is TGCAGCGTTTGTTGGGGGACAGTAGGTAATGAGCAGTTCTTC.